This TCR beta chain stems from a study of T-cell memory formation after mild COVID-19. General observations from the study: A subset of responding clones appeared in pre-infection memory, suggesting cross-reactive memory joined. Largely, contracting CD4+ clones fell within CM and EM, and contracting CD8+ clones within EMRA. What remained unconfirmed was the SARS-CoV-2 specificity of second-wave clones peaking on day 37.

Constant-segment-primed 5'RACE gave TCR alpha and TCR beta cDNA libraries with sample barcodes and UMIs. A single record per CDR3 protein comes from TCRdb applying MiXCR to the 5' RACE reads. The data show 300,000 to 350,000 distinct CDR3 sequences, 14% seen once. This clonotype has a handful of counts. No antigen is known for it. The CDR3 totals 14 residues. Germline V gene data show CDR1 as MDHEN and CDR2 as SYDVKM. Trimming removed 5 bases at V and 14 bases at J, with 19 bases between. The material sequenced was PBMCs or a T cell subset sorted from them (not recorded which). The sequence was collected from a man aged 18 to 29 who had mild COVID-19 (a few samples of this study predate the infection). Cell type and time point are not known. V and J are TRBV28 and TRBJ1-6; D call uncertain. This CDR3 reads CASSPSGPVGTLHF. CDR3 bases: TGTGCCAGCAGTCCTAGTGGGCCAGTGGGAACCCTCCACTTT.